This T cell receptor (beta chain) originates from a study of blood T cell repertoires in COVID-19. Background on the study: T cells, B-cell-depleted T cells, or PBMCs provided the cDNA or gDNA that served as material.

Some clones are missing from TCRdb's copy, which holds only in-frame ones; the method was immunoSEQ multiplex PCR. The sample contains 140,000 to 150,000 clones, around 87% of which appear only once. Followed over time, Seattle patients had been enrolled while infection was active. This clone is a singleton in its sample. V was trimmed by 0 bases and J by 7 bases, leaving 14 bases between them. The CDR3 loop spans 14 amino acids. The germline gives CDR1 SGDLS, CDR2 YYNGEE. The sequenced sample was peripheral blood. The TCR was taken from a young man with COVID-19, enrolled during active disease. The genes are TRBV9 and TRBJ2-7, with D possibly TRBD1 on 5 matching bases. The CDR3 bases are TGTGCCAGCAGCGTAGCTCCCCTGGACACTGAGCAGTACTTC. Amino acid sequence: CASSVAPLDTEQYF.